This T cell receptor (beta chain) originates from a study of blood T cell repertoires in COVID-19. Across the study: Both acute and convalescent COVID-19 samples were obtained from the United States, Italy and Spain. PBMCs, B-cell-depleted T cells, or T cells provided the cDNA or gDNA that made up the material.

Living in about 25 US areas, the participants were between about 18 and 100 years of age. After removal of 4 bases from V and 15 bases from J, the junction contained 8 bases not matched to a gene. The CDR3 consists of 13 residues. Germline V gene sequence: CDR1 SGHDN, CDR2 FVKESK. Authors' analysis steps: Reference gene primer amplification gave estimated nucleated cell counts. Assay: immunoSEQ multiplex PCR; the TCRdb copy retains only in-frame clones and omits some. V and J calls and clone size follow that table, whereas D and trimming were derived from the DNA. The sample includes about 140,000 clones, around 82% of them seen just once.

Sequenced input: PBMCs or T cells enriched from blood (not recorded which). This rearrangement joins TRBV14 to TRBJ2-1; 11 bases match TRBD2. The TCR sequence derives from a man in his forties or fifties with acute COVID-19. The chain's CDR3 is CASSLYTSGRMFF. The CDR3 bases are TGTGCCAGCAGCCTTTACACTAGCGGGAGAATGTTCTTC.